The clone carrying this TCR beta chain was counted at least ten times. The antigen is not known. The data stem from a study of neurological immune-mediated disorders. Overall study results and limits: Levels of TCR clonal expansion peaked in HTLV-1-associated myelopathy and reached their lowest in multiple sclerosis, under those of healthy controls.

CDR3 length equals 14 residues. Trimming cost V 3 bases and J 2 bases; bases outside gene matches: 4. Germline-derived CDR1 and CDR2 are SGHRS and YFSETQ. A single record per CDR3 protein comes from TCRdb applying MiXCR to the 5' RACE reads. The sample has some 33,000 distinct CDR3 sequences; roughly 1.6% are singletons. This chain uses TRBV5-1 with TRBJ1-2; 7 bases are a match to TRBD1. This TCR came from a woman aged 25 to 45 with multiple sclerosis. The sample taken for sequencing was PBMCs. The CDR3 DNA follows: TGCGCCAGCAGCTCGCCGGGACAGAACTATGGCTACACCTTC. Protein product: CASSSPGQNYGYTF. Filled out from reference TRBV5-1 and TRBJ1-2, the complete variable domain reads KAGVTQTPRYLIKTRGQQVTLSCSPISGHRSVSWYQQTPGQGLQFLFEYFSETQRNKGNFPGRFSGRQFSNSRSEMNVSTLELGDSALYLCASSSPGQNYGYTFGSGTRLTVV.